This is a list of T cell receptor beta chains from one sample in a study of CD8 T cells in Susac syndrome. TCRdb reanalysed the immunoSEQ multiplex PCR reads using MiXCR and keeps one entry per CDR3 protein. The table includes about 210,000 distinct CDR3 sequences, about 95% detected once. The sample was CD4+ T cells from PBMCs. The origin of the receptors is a human donor with multiple sclerosis. CDR3s include the opening cysteine and the closing phenylalanine or tryptophan. The D gene is left open where the match is weak. Some rows have no size entry. The others give once, few or many, or a class for an expanded clone.

CSARLGNEKLFF TGCAGTGCTAGATTGGGGAATGAAAAACTGTTTTTT - - TRBJ1-4 TRBV20-1
CASSVARGRRNTGELFF TGTGCCAGCAGCGTAGCTCGGGGGCGGAGGAACACCGGGGAGCTGTTTTTT - - TRBJ2-2 TRBV9
CASSLTLGETQYF TGTGCCAGCAGCTTAACGCTGGGGGAGACCCAGTACTTC - - TRBJ2-5 TRBV7-3
CSADSSRGNQPQHF TGCAGTGCTGACAGCTCCCGCGGCAATCAGCCCCAGCATTTT - - TRBJ1-5 TRBV20-1
CASSLVRGAGYEQYF TGTGCCAGCAGCTTAGTTCGGGGGGCTGGCTACGAGCAGTACTTC - - TRBJ2-7 TRBV7-2
CASTNRQAHYGYTF TGTGCCAGCACCAATAGACAGGCCCACTATGGCTACACCTTC - - TRBJ1-2 TRBV6-5
CSGWQGGSHTQYF TGCAGCGGCTGGCAGGGGGGCTCACATACGCAGTATTTT - - TRBJ2-3 TRBV29-1
CASSGVPPHEQFF TGTGCCAGCAGCGGGGTCCCCCCCCATGAGCAGTTCTTC - - TRBJ2-1 TRBV5-4
CASSQHRAGYGYTF TGTGCCAGCAGCCAGCATCGCGCAGGGTATGGCTACACCTTC - - TRBJ1-2 TRBV3-1
CSVIMRRDYSYTQYF TGCAGCGTTATCATGAGGCGGGATTACTCATATACGCAGTATTTT - - TRBJ2-3 TRBV29-1
CSAPQGGGAGETQYF TGCAGTGCCCCGCAAGGCGGGGGGGCCGGAGAGACCCAGTACTTC - TRBD2 TRBJ2-5 TRBV20-1
CASSFGTRYEQFF TGTGCCAGCAGCTTTGGGACTAGGTATGAGCAGTTCTTC - TRBD2 TRBJ2-1 TRBV5-6
CSVGTRLGFYEQYF TGCAGCGTCGGGACCCGCCTTGGGTTTTACGAGCAGTACTTC - - TRBJ2-7 TRBV29-1
CASSPKFSGGINTGELFF TGTGCCAGCAGCCCAAAGTTTAGCGGAGGGATCAACACCGGGGAGCTGTTTTTT - - TRBJ2-2 TRBV3-1
CASSQDGSGGYTDTQYF TGTGCCAGCAGCCAAGACGGTAGCGGGGGGTACACAGATACGCAGTATTTT - TRBD2 TRBJ2-3 TRBV3-1
CASSTGQVYQPQHF TGTGCCAGTAGCACGGGACAGGTCTATCAGCCCCAGCATTTT - TRBD1 TRBJ1-5 TRBV19
CASSQPSNYGYTF TGTGCCAGCAGCCAACCCAGCAACTATGGCTACACCTTC - - TRBJ1-2 TRBV3-1
CSAKKMDTQYF TGCAGTGCCAAGAAAATGGATACGCAGTATTTT - - TRBJ2-3 TRBV20-1
CAWKGLSYGYTF TGTGCCTGGAAGGGACTTTCCTATGGCTACACCTTC - - TRBJ1-2 TRBV30
CASSPPTALNTEAFF TGTGCCAGCTCACCACCGACAGCTTTGAACACTGAAGCTTTCTTT - - TRBJ1-1 TRBV18
CSVAAARAQMAQYF TGCAGCGTTGCGGCGGCAAGGGCACAGATGGCGCAGTATTTT - - TRBJ2-3 TRBV29-1
CASRTGLNEKLFF TGTGCCAGTAGGACAGGGCTTAATGAAAAACTGTTTTTT - TRBD1 TRBJ1-4 TRBV19
CASRDKPYEQYF TGTGCCAGCAGAGACAAACCTTACGAGCAGTACTTC - - TRBJ2-7 TRBV2
CSVETGKNTEAFF TGCAGCGTAGAGACAGGGAAGAACACTGAAGCTTTCTTT - TRBD1 TRBJ1-1 TRBV29-1
CSVRQVVNTEAFF TGCAGCGTCCGCCAGGTGGTGAACACTGAAGCTTTCTTT - - TRBJ1-1 TRBV29-1
CSARALLTQANYGYTF TGCAGTGCTAGAGCCCTCCTGACACAAGCTAACTATGGCTACACCTTC - - TRBJ1-2 TRBV20-1
CASSLDNPGSTDTQYF TGCGCCAGCAGCTTGGATAACCCCGGAAGCACAGATACGCAGTATTTT - - TRBJ2-3 TRBV5-1
CSARGFNEKLFF TGCAGTGCTAGAGGTTTTAATGAAAAACTGTTTTTT few - TRBJ1-4 TRBV20-1
CATAGDRSYNEQFF TGTGCCACGGCCGGGGATCGCTCCTACAATGAGCAGTTCTTC - - TRBJ2-1 TRBV15
CSAQGVLAGAGEQYF TGCAGTGCGCAGGGTGTACTAGCGGGAGCTGGCGAGCAGTACTTC - TRBD2 TRBJ2-7 TRBV20-1
CSARDNNYGYTF TGCAGTGCTAGAGATAATAACTATGGCTACACCTTC - - TRBJ1-2 TRBV20-1
CASSKVGEAFF TGTGCCAGCAGCAAAGTAGGGGAAGCTTTCTTT - - TRBJ1-1 TRBV21-1
CASRPAPTGFYNEQFF TGTGCCAGCAGACCCGCCCCGACAGGGTTTTACAATGAGCAGTTCTTC - TRBD1 TRBJ2-1 TRBV27
CATSDLAGGSEQFF TGTGCCACCAGTGATTTGGCGGGGGGTAGTGAGCAGTTCTTC - TRBD2 TRBJ2-1 TRBV24-1
CASSRQTGYEQYF TGTGCCAGCAGCAGACAAACAGGGTACGAGCAGTACTTC - - TRBJ2-7 TRBV5-4
CAWSVGGVSINGYTF TGTGCCTGGAGTGTAGGAGGGGTGTCGATAAATGGCTACACCTTC - - TRBJ1-2 TRBV30
CASSLRTHSYEQYF TGTGCCAGCAGCTTACGGACCCATTCCTACGAGCAGTACTTC - - TRBJ2-7 TRBV28
CATSRHLGGIYGYTF TGTGCCACCAGCAGGCACCTCGGGGGGATCTATGGCTACACCTTC - - TRBJ1-2 TRBV15
CASSSRPGGSYEQYF TGTGCCAGCAGCTCTAGGCCGGGCGGGAGCTACGAGCAGTACTTC - TRBD2 TRBJ2-7 TRBV7-6
CASSLAFNSEQFF TGTGCCAGCAGCTTGGCCTTCAATAGTGAGCAGTTCTTC - - TRBJ2-1 TRBV5-6
CATSRTGDIQYF TGTGCCACCAGTCGGACCGGGGACATTCAGTACTTC - - TRBJ2-4 TRBV15
CSAREGTGPGEQYF TGCAGTGCTAGAGAGGGCACCGGGCCTGGCGAGCAGTACTTC - - TRBJ2-7 TRBV20-1
CASSSRLLTEQFF TGTGCCAGCAGTTCCAGACTACTGACGGAGCAGTTCTTC - - TRBJ2-1 TRBV6-2/TRBV6-3
CASSVRGTNTEAFF TGTGCCAGCAGCGTCAGGGGGACGAACACTGAAGCTTTCTTT - TRBD1 TRBJ1-1 TRBV9
CASSQSETRPNTGELFF TGCGCCAGCAGTCAATCAGAGACTCGACCGAACACCGGGGAGCTGTTTTTT - - TRBJ2-2 TRBV23-1
CASSSRLAGAGETQYF TGTGCCAGCAGCTCCAGACTAGCGGGAGCGGGAGAGACCCAGTACTTC - TRBD2 TRBJ2-5 TRBV5-4
CASSVEQETQYF TGTGCCAGCAGCGTAGAGCAAGAGACCCAGTACTTC - - TRBJ2-5 TRBV9